This T cell receptor beta chain appears in the sequencing data of a study of blood T cell repertoires in COVID-19. CDR1 is SGHAT and CDR2 is FQNNGV in the germline V gene. The V gene lost 5 bases and the J gene lost 0 bases, with 13 bases spanning the gap. The CDR3 length is 15 residues. In the original workflow: Reference gene primers were amplified, and this amplification served to estimate nucleated cell counts. The data were produced by immunoSEQ multiplex PCR, yet TCRdb's version contains in-frame clones alone and is incomplete. Clonal size and the V and J genes are those of that table, whereas D and trimming came from the DNA. The sample carries approximately 120,000 clones, approximately 90% recorded once.

The TCR was taken from a man aged 50 to 59 with COVID-19, enrolled during active disease. Sequenced input: peripheral blood. This rearrangement joins TRBV11-2 to TRBJ2-5, with a possible D match to TRBD2 (6 bases). This CDR3 reads CASSPGLKYQETQYF. The CDR3 DNA reads TGTGCCAGCAGCCCCGGACTAAAGTACCAAGAGACCCAGTACTTC.